This T cell receptor beta chain originates from a study of response to subunit inactivated influenza vaccine. A single record per CDR3 protein comes from TCRdb applying MiXCR to the RT-PCR reads. The profile shows roughly 540,000 distinct CDR3 sequences, around 25% of them singletons. This clonotype appeared a few times. V lost 1 base and J lost 5, with 18 bases in between. The CDR3 has 16 residues. Germline V CDR1 and CDR2: SGHAT, FQNNGV. This sample was also put to use in a study of T cells expressing NK-cell markers. That report notes: For TCR beta, cDNA was produced by 5'RACE template switching with UMIs.

This sequence originates from a man between 50 and 59 years old who received an inactivated influenza vaccine. This sequence joins TRBV11-2 and TRBJ2-7; maybe TRBD2 (6 bases). The specimen comprised CD4+ T cells sorted from PBMCs, sampled about 13 days after vaccination. CDR3 loop: CASSLAWRGGGDEQYF. The CDR3 DNA is TGTGCCAGCAGCTTAGCCTGGCGGGGAGGCGGGGACGAGCAGTACTTC.